Here is one TCR beta chain with its context. The antigen remains undetermined. V lost 1 base to trimming and J lost 0 bases, with 7 bases between them. CDR1 and CDR2 (germline): SGHDT, YYEEEE. This CDR3 is 14 amino acids long. The source of the sample is a study of cytomegalovirus exposure and HLA in healthy donors. Whole-study findings and limits: Sequence variants that were highly shared formed a cluster that was likely a sequencing artifact.

This PCR relied on a set of 60 Vbeta primers and 13 Jbeta primers. The assay was immunoSEQ multiplex PCR, and TCRdb's table has in-frame clones only and misses some. The profile shows over 110,000 clones, approximately 78% of them singletons. V usage is TRBV5-6 and J usage is TRBJ2-5; D gene ambiguous. The TCR originated in a female donor in good health and CMV-seronegative. Material: PBMCs. The CDR3 nucleotides read TGTGCCAGCAGCTTGTACGGAGACCAAGAGACCCAGTACTTC. Translating gives CASSLYGDQETQYF.